Sequencing of this T cell receptor (beta chain) was carried out in a study of cytomegalovirus exposure and HLA in healthy donors. Study-level information: Falling in the Caucasian-associated ancestry cluster were about 83% of 300 to 500 genotyped donors.

The primer mix had 60 Vbeta and 13 Jbeta primers. Method: immunoSEQ multiplex PCR; TCRdb's copy keeps in-frame clones and lacks some. This table has roughly 100,000 clones, over 60% appearing once. General study findings and limits: Within the data, a cluster of highly shared sequence variants was likely a sequencing artifact. Per a prior analysis, the majority of TCR beta V segments were productive roughly 87% or roughly 30% of the time. A later analysis reportedly found that, within productive TCRs, an Asian-associated ancestry cluster had fewer N-insertions than the mean observed across the roughly 700 donors.

With 6 bases removed from V and 4 bases from J, the gap between germline ends came to 15 bases. Germline-derived CDR1 and CDR2 are LGHNT and FRNRAP. The CDR3 is 14 residues long. On this clone itself: Its antigen is not identified.

The rearrangement uses TRBV12-5 and TRBJ1-1; weak D call: TRBD1 (6 bases). Sequenced: PBMCs. The TCR sequence derives from a man between 40 and 49 years old in good health and CMV-seropositive. CDR3 in DNA: TGTGCTAGTGGCCCACAGGGTGGCCGCACTGAAGCTTTCTTT. It specifies CASGPQGGRTEAFF.